Below, 25 T cell receptor beta chains from the same sample are listed, as sequenced in a study of CD8+ T cells in alopecia areata. The authors extracted RNA and reverse transcribed it into cDNA as the sequencing template. Assay used: immunoSEQ multiplex PCR; TCRdb lists only in-frame clones, some missing. This table has about 160,000 clones, 47% appearing once. Material for sequencing was CD4+ T cells sorted from blood. The receptors originated from a human donor with alopecia areata.

The rearrangement joins TRBV2 to TRBJ2-1; 11 nucleotides line up with TRBD2. Losses at the gene ends were 11 bases for V and 7 bases for J; bases not matched to a gene: 10. This CDR3 has 14 residues. Germline V gene lookup returns CDR1 SNHLY and CDR2 FYNNEI. Written as DNA, the CDR3 is TGTGCCGGAGGGACTAGCGGATTTGCGAATGAGCAGTTCTTC. Translation: CAGGTSGFANEQFF.

This chain links TRBV29-1 with TRBJ1-1; D not resolved. V was trimmed by 3 bases and J by 4 bases, leaving 12 bases between them. CDR3 size: 13 residues. Germline CDR1 and CDR2: SQVTM and ANQGSEA. CDR3: CSVEGRVGTEAFF. Written as DNA, the CDR3 is TGCAGCGTTGAGGGTAGGGTAGGCACTGAAGCTTTCTTT.

The chain recombines TRBV5-1 with TRBJ1-1; D is ambiguous. The V end was cut by 0 bases, the J end by 2 bases, with 8 bases between. The germline V gene has CDR1 SGHRS and CDR2 YFSETQ. This CDR3 has 14 residues. The CDR3 bases are TGCGCCAGCAGCTTGGGAATAGCAAACACTGAAGCTTTCTTT. Its translation is CASSLGIANTEAFF.

The chain couples TRBV6-1 to TRBJ2-5, with D tentatively TRBD1 or TRBD2 (6 bases each). V gave up 0 bases and J gave up 0 bases, with 11 bases separating them. This CDR3 has 16 residues. Germline V gives CDR1 MNHNS, CDR2 SASEGT. The CDR3 coding sequence is TGTGCCAGCAGTGAAGCCCGGGGGCAGTACCAAGAGACCCAGTACTTC. It encodes CASSEARGQYQETQYF.

This chain uses TRBV4-1 with TRBJ2-3, with 9 positions matching TRBD2. The V and J ends lost 2 bases and 2 bases, in that order; junction bases with no gene match: 5. The CDR3 consists of 16 residues. The germline V gene encodes CDR1 MGHRA and CDR2 YSYEKL. CDR3 sequence (DNA): TGCGCCAGCAGCCAACACAGCGGGGGGATCACAGATACGCAGTATTTT. This translates into CASSQHSGGITDTQYF.

V usage is TRBV18 and J usage is TRBJ2-2, with a tentative D call TRBD1 (5 bases). CDR1 is KGHSH and CDR2 is LQKENI in the germline V gene. Trimming took 3 bases from V and 15 from J, leaving 17 bases between them. The CDR3 spans 13 residues. The CDR3 bases are TGTGCCAGCTCACCTACGACAGACCGGTTGTTGTTTTTT. Protein: CASSPTTDRLLFF.

Only a few counts were recorded for this clone. The chain carries TRBV27 and TRBJ2-5; 11 positions agree with TRBD2. The trim removed 4 bases at V and 3 bases at J, leaving 4 bases unmatched. Germline values: CDR1 MNHEY, CDR2 SMNVEV (reference sequence). This CDR3 is built from 15 residues. The CDR3 bases are TGTGCCAGCAGTTCGCCGACTAGCGGGGAAGAGACCCAGTACTTC. Protein product: CASSSPTSGEETQYF.

The chain carries TRBV28 and TRBJ1-5; a weak D match, TRBD1 (5 bases). V was trimmed by 8 bases and J by 5 bases, leaving 16 bases between them. The germline CDR1 and CDR2 sequences are MDHEN and SYDVKM. The CDR3 has 14 residues. CDR3 coding DNA: TGTGCCAGCCATTCCCCAGGGAGCCATCAGCCCCAGCATTTT. Translating it yields CASHSPGSHQPQHF.

This clone occurred a few times. V is TRBV28 and J is TRBJ2-7, with 8 positions matching TRBD1. Germline CDR1 MDHEN, CDR2 SYDVKM. Germline trimming cut 5 bases from V and 4 bases from J; bases unmatched to any gene: 16. This CDR3 has 17 amino acids. The CDR3 loop reads CASSLGDRFLFGYEQYF. DNA of the CDR3: TGTGCCAGCAGTCTAGGGGACAGGTTCCTGTTCGGGTACGAGCAGTACTTC. Using reference TRBV28 and TRBJ2-7 for the parts outside the CDR3, the full variable domain is DVKVTQSSRYLVKRTGEKVFLECVQDMDHENMFWYRQDPGLGLRLIYFSYDVKMKEKGDIPEGYSVSREKKERFSLILESASTNQTSMYLCASSLGDRFLFGYEQYFGPGTRLTVT.

This clone has only a few counts. The rearrangement joins TRBV5-1 to TRBJ2-6; no clear D. The CDR3 has 14 amino acids. V was clipped by 6 bases and J by 4 bases, with 11 bases between them. CDR1 and CDR2 from the germline V gene are SGHRS and YFSETQ. DNA of the CDR3: TGCGCCAGCACCGTCACTTCAGGGGCCAACGTCCTGACTTTC. Amino acids: CASTVTSGANVLTF.

The chain links TRBV30 to TRBJ2-4, with TRBD1 matching 7 bases. The CDR3 loop spans 13 amino acids. The trim removed 5 bases at V and 3 bases at J, leaving 4 bases unmatched. Germline V gene data show CDR1 as GTSNPN and CDR2 as SVGIG (reference sequence). DNA of the CDR3: TGTGCCTGGTCCGCAGGGGGCAAAAACATTCAGTACTTC. Translating gives CAWSAGGKNIQYF.

V and J are TRBV5-1 and TRBJ2-3, with D perhaps matching TRBD2 (6 bases). Trimming took 7 bases from V and 5 from J, leaving 17 bases between them. This CDR3 comprises 14 residues. The germline V gene has CDR1 SGHRS and CDR2 YFSETQ. The CDR3 DNA is TGCGCCAGCCTTTTGCGGGGTGCTGGAGATACGCAGTATTTT. It yields the protein CASLLRGAGDTQYF.

This chain connects TRBV5-1 to TRBJ2-7; TRBD2 might be the D (6 bases). CDR3 length: 14 residues. CDR1 SGHRS and CDR2 YFSETQ come from the germline V gene. The germline V and J ends were trimmed by 4 bases and 6 bases, with 17 bases remaining between them. CDR3 region: CASSGYVAGSEQYF. The CDR3 bases are TGCGCCAGCAGCGGCTACGTGGCGGGGTCCGAGCAGTACTTC.

The chain carries TRBV11-2 and TRBJ2-7; TRBD1 agrees at 9 bases. The CDR3 consists of 14 residues. V was clipped by 4 bases and J by 1 base; unmatched bases: 2. Germline V gene sequence: CDR1 SGHAT, CDR2 FQNNGV. The CDR3 DNA sequence: TGTGCCAGCAGCTGGACAGGGGAGTCCTACGAGCAGTACTTC. Encoded protein: CASSWTGESYEQYF.

This rearrangement joins TRBV5-1 to TRBJ2-5; D is perhaps TRBD2 (5 bases). V lost 2 bases and J 4 bases, leaving 6 bases between the germline ends. Germline V CDR1 and CDR2: SGHRS, YFSETQ. The CDR3 loop spans 12 amino acids. The CDR3 bases are TGCGCCAGCAGCTTCCGGGGAGAGACCCAGTACTTC. This codes for CASSFRGETQYF.

This clone was seen once. The rearrangement joins TRBV27 to TRBJ2-7; TRBD1 matches at 9 bases. V dropped 10 bases and J dropped 4; count of bases not matched to a gene: 11. Germline V gives CDR1 MNHEY, CDR2 SMNVEV (reference sequence). The CDR3 is made up of 14 amino acids. CDR3: CATGRQGVMYEQYF. In DNA form, the CDR3 reads TGTGCCACCGGACGACAGGGGGTAATGTACGAGCAGTACTTC.

J is TRBJ1-1 and V is TRBV18; D is possibly TRBD1 (5 bases). The V gene lost 3 bases and the J gene lost 4 bases, with 12 bases spanning the gap. Germline lookup yields CDR1 KGHSH and CDR2 LQKENI. The CDR3 has 14 residues. The CDR3 region is CASSPALGTTEAFF. The CDR3 DNA is TGTGCCAGCTCACCCGCCCTAGGGACCACTGAAGCTTTCTTT.

The chain is built from TRBV9 and TRBJ2-7; 8 bases are shared with TRBD2. Germline CDR1 and CDR2: SGDLS and YYNGEE. The CDR3 length is 14 residues. Trimming removed 0 bases from V and 2 bases from J; junction bases left unmatched: 1. The CDR3 DNA is TGTGCCAGCAGCGTAGACGGGAGGGCCTACGAGCAGTACTTC. This gives the protein CASSVDGRAYEQYF. Using reference TRBV9 and TRBJ2-7 for the parts outside the CDR3, the full variable domain is DSGVTQTPKHLITATGQRVTLRCSPRSGDLSVYWYQQSLDQGLQFLIQYYNGEERAKGNILERFSAQQFPDLHSELNLSSLELGDSALYFCASSVDGRAYEQYFGPGTRLTVT.

This clone showed up just a few times. The V call is TRBV6-5, the J call TRBJ2-1; TRBD2 aligns across 11 bases. Trimming at V came to 4 bases and at J to 5 bases, leaving 4 bases not matched to a gene. Germline CDR1 is MNHEY and CDR2 is SVGAGI. The CDR3 is 15 residues long. CDR3 bases: TGTGCCAGCAGTTCCGGGACTAGCGGTAACAATGAGCAGTTCTTC. Protein sequence: CASSSGTSGNNEQFF.

On this clone: Additional DNA sequences in this sample encode the identical CDR3. The chain uses TRBV11-2 and TRBJ2-7; D is possibly TRBD2 (5 bases). The CDR3 has 11 residues. Germline CDR1 and CDR2: SGHAT and FQNNGV. V lost 5 bases to trimming and J lost 6 bases, with 8 bases between them. CDR3: CASSPGGEQYF. The DNA for the CDR3 is TGTGCCAGCAGCCCCGGAGGCGAGCAGTACTTC.

Comment on this clone: Other DNA sequences from this sample encode an identical CDR3 as well. The chain employs TRBV7-3 and TRBJ2-3, with TRBD2 matching 7 bases. There are 14 residues in the CDR3. With V trimmed by 1 base and J by 3 bases, 1 base remained unmatched. CDR1 and CDR2 (germline): SGHTA, FQGTGA. CDR3 loop: CASSLNGRTDTQYF. The CDR3 nucleotides read TGTGCCAGCAGCTTAAACGGGAGGACAGATACGCAGTATTTT.

This clone was detected only a few times. V gene TRBV7-3 combines with J gene TRBJ2-5; D is uncertain. The length of the CDR3 is 13 residues. V lost 8 bases and J lost 5, with 15 bases in between. Germline V CDR1 and CDR2: SGHTA, FQGTGA. CDR3 nucleotides: TGTGCCAGCGCGCGGTTGGATGGGGAGACCCAGTACTTC. Its translation is CASARLDGETQYF.

J is TRBJ1-2 and V is TRBV6-1; 8 nucleotides line up with TRBD1. Germline lookup yields CDR1 MNHNS and CDR2 SASEGT. After removal of 6 bases from V and 8 bases from J, the junction contained 8 bases not matched to a gene. There are 13 residues in the CDR3. The DNA for the CDR3 is TGTGCCAGCAGCCCGGACAGGGAGAGGGGCTACACCTTC. As protein: CASSPDRERGYTF.

This chain uses TRBV7-9 with TRBJ2-5, with a possible D match to TRBD1 (5 bases). V was cut by 4 bases and J by 1 base, with 13 bases left in between. The CDR3 has 15 residues. Germline lookup yields CDR1 SEHNR and CDR2 FQNEAQ (reference sequence). DNA for the CDR3: TGTGCCAGCAGCTCCCGGATAGGGGCCCAAGAGACCCAGTACTTC. Protein product: CASSSRIGAQETQYF.

This chain uses TRBV4-1 with TRBJ2-1; the D call may be TRBD1 or TRBD2 (5 bases each). The CDR3 extends over 17 amino acids. Trimming stripped 4 bases from V and 2 bases from J, with 18 bases between. Germline values: CDR1 MGHRA, CDR2 YSYEKL. CDR3 in DNA: TGCGCCAGCAGCCGAGAGATCCGGGACCGACCCTACAATGAGCAGTTCTTC. Protein product: CASSREIRDRPYNEQFF.